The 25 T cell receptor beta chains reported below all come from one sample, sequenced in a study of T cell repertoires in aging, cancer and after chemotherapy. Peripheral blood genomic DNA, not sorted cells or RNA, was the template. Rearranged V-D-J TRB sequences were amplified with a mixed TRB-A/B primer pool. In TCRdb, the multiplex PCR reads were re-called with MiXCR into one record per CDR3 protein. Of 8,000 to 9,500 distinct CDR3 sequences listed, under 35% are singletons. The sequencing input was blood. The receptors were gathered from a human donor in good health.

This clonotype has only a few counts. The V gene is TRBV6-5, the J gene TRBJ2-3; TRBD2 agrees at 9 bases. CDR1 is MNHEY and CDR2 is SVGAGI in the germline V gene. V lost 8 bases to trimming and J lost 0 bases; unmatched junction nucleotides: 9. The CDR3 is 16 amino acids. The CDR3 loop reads CASALAGGASTDTQYF. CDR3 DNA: TGTGCCAGCGCCCTGGCGGGGGGGGCTAGCACAGATACGCAGTATTTT.

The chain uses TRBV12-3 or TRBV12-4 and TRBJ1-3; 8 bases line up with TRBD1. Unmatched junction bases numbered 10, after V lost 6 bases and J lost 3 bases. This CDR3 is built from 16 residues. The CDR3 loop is CASSVGAGGFGNTIYF. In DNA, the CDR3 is TGTGCCAGCAGCGTAGGGGCAGGGGGCTTTGGAAACACCATATATTTT.

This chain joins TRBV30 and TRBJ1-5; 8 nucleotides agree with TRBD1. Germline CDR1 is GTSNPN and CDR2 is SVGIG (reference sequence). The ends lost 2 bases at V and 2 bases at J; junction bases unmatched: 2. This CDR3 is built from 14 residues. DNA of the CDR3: TGTGCCTGGAGTCGGACAGGGCGCAATCAGCCCCAGCATTTT. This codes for CAWSRTGRNQPQHF.

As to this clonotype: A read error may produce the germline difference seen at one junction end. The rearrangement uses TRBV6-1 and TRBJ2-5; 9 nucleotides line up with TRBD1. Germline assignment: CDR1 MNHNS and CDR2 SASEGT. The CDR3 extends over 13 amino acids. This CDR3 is CVSSGGTGETQYF. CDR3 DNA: TGTGTCAGCTCAGGAGGGACAGGGGAGACCCAGTACTTC.

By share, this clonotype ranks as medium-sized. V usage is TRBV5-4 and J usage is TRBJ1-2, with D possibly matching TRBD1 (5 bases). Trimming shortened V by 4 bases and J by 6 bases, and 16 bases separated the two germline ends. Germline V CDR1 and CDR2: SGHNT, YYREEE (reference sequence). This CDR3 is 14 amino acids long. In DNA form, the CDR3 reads TGTGCCAGCAGCGAAGGGACCCTAAAGAATGGCTACACCTTC. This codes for CASSEGTLKNGYTF.

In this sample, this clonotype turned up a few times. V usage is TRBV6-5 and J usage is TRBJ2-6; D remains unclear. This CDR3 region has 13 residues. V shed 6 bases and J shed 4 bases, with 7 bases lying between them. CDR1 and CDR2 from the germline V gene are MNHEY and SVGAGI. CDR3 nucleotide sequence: TGTGCCAGCAGCGTTCCCGGGGCCAACGTCCTGACTTTC. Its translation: CASSVPGANVLTF.

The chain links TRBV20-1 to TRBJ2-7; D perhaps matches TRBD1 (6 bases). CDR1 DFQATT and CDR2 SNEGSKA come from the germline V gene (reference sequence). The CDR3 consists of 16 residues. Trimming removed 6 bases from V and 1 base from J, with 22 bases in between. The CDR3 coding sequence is TGCAGTGCAAGCAACGGACAGACCCCTGATTCCTACGAGCAGTACGTC. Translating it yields CSASNGQTPDSYEQYV.

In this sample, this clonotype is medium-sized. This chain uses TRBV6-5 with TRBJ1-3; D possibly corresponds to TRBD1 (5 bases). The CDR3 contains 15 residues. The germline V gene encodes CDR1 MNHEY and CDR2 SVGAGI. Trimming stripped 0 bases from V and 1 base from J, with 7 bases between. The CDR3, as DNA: TGTGCCAGCAGTTACTCGAGGGGTTCTGGAAACACCATATATTTT. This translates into CASSYSRGSGNTIYF.

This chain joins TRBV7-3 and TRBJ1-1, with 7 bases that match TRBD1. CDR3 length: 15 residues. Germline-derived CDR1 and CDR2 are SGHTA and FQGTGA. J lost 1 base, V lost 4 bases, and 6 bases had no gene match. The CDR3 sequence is CASSSWTGENTEAFF. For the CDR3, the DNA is TGTGCCAGCAGCTCCTGGACAGGTGAGAACACTGAAGCTTTCTTT. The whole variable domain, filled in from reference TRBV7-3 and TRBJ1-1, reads GAGVSQTPSNKVTEKGKYVELRCDPISGHTALYWYRQSLGQGPEFLIYFQGTGAADDSGLPNDRFFAVRPEGSVSTLKIQRTERGDSAVYLCASSSWTGENTEAFFGQGTRLTVV.

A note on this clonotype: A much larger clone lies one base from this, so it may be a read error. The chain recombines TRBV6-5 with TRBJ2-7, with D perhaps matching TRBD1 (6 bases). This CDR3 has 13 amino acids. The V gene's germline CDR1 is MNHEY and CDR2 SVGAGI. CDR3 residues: CVSSYEDRSEQYF. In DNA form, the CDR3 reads TGTGTCAGCAGTTATGAGGACAGAAGCGAGCAGTACTTC.

CDR3 amino acids: CAWSKGWVFSQPQHF. For the CDR3, the DNA is TGTGCCTGGAGTAAAGGGTGGGTATTCAGTCAGCCCCAGCATTTT. This chain links TRBV30 with TRBJ1-5; no reliable D call. There are 15 residues in the CDR3. Trimming removed 2 bases at V and 6 bases at J, with 17 bases between. Looked up from germline, CDR1 is GTSNPN and CDR2 is SVGIG (reference sequence).

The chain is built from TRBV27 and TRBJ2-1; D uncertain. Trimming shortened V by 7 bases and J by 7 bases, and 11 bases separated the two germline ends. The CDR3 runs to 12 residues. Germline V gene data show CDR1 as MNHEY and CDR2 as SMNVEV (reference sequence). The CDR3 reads CASNEVVNEQFF. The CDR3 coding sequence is TGTGCCAGCAACGAGGTAGTTAATGAGCAGTTCTTC.

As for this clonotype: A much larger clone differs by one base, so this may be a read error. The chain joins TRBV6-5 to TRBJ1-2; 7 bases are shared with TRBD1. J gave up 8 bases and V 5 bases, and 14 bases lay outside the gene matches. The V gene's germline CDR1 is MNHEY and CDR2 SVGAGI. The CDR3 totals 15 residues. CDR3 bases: TGTGCCAGCAGTAGGCCCGGGACAGCCCTCGAGGGCTACACCTTC. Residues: CASSRPGTALEGYTF.

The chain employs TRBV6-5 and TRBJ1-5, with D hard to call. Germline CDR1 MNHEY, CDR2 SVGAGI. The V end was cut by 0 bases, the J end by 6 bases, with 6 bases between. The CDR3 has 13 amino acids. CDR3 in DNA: TGTGCCAGCAGTTACTCGTCCTGTCAGCCCCAGCATTTT. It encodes CASSYSSCQPQHF.

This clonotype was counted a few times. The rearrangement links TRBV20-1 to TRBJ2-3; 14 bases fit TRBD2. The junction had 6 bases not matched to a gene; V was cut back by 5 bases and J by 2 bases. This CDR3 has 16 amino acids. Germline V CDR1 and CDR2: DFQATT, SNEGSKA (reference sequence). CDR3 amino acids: CSAPGLAGGSTDTQYF. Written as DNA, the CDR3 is TGCAGTGCTCCTGGACTAGCGGGGGGCTCCACAGATACGCAGTATTTT.

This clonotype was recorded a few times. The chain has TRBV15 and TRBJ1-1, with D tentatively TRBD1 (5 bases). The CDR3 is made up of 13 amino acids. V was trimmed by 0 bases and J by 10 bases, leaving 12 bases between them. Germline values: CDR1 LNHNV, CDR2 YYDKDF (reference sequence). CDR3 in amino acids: CATSRDRSGPAFF. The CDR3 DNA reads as TGTGCCACCAGCAGAGATCGGTCAGGGCCAGCTTTCTTT.

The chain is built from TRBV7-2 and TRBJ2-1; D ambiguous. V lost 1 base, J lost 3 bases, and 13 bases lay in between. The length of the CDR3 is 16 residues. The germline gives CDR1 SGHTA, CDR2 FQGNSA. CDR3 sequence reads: CASSLGRISNYNEQFF. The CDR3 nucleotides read TGTGCCAGCAGCTTAGGCCGAATTTCTAACTACAATGAGCAGTTCTTC. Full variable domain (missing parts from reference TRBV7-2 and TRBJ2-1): GAGVSQSPSNKVTEKGKDVELRCDPISGHTALYWYRQSLGQGLEFLIYFQGNSAPDKSGLPSDRFSAERTGGSVSTLTIQRTQQEDSAVYLCASSLGRISNYNEQFFGPGTRLTVL.

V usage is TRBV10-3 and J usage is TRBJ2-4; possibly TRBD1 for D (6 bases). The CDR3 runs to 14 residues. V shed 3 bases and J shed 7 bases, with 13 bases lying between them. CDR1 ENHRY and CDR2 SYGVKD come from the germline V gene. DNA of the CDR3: TGTGCCATCAGTGAAGGCCAGGGGACGAACATTCAGTACTTC. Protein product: CAISEGQGTNIQYF.

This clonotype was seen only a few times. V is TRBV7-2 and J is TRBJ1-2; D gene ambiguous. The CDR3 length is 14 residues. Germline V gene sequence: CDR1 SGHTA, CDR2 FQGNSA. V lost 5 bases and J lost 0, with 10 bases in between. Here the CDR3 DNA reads TGTGCCAGCAGCAGACCTTTGTCTAACTATGGCTACACCTTC. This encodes CASSRPLSNYGYTF. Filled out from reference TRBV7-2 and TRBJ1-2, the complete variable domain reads GAGVSQSPSNKVTEKGKDVELRCDPISGHTALYWYRQSLGQGLEFLIYFQGNSAPDKSGLPSDRFSAERTGGSVSTLTIQRTQQEDSAVYLCASSRPLSNYGYTFGSGTRLTVV.

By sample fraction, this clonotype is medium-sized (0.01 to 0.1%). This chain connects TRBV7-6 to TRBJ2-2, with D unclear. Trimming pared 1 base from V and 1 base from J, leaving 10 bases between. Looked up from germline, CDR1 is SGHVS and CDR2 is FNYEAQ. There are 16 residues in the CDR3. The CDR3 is CASSLVRAENTGELFF. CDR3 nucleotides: TGTGCCAGCAGCTTAGTGCGAGCCGAGAACACCGGGGAGCTGTTTTTT.

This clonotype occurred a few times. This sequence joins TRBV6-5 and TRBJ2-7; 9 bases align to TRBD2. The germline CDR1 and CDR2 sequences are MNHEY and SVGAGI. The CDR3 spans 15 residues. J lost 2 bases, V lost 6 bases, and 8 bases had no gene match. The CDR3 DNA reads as TGTGCCAGCAGATATTCCGGGACTAGCCCCTACGAGCAGTACTTC. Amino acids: CASRYSGTSPYEQYF.

The CDR3 region has the DNA TGTGCCAGTAGTATAAAGACGGGACAGATTACGCAGTATTTT. This translates into CASSIKTGQITQYF. The chain carries TRBV19 and TRBJ2-3, with 7 bases matching TRBD1. Looked up from germline, CDR1 is LNHDA and CDR2 is SQIVND (reference sequence). The CDR3 contains 14 residues. With 2 bases clipped from V and 8 bases from J, the junction kept 7 bases outside the gene matches.

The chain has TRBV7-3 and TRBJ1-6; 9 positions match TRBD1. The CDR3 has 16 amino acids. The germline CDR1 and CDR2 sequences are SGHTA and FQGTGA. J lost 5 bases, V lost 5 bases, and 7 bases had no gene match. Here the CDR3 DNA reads TGTGCCAGCAGCCGAGCGACAGGGGGAAATAATTCACCCCTCCACTTT. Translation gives CASSRATGGNNSPLHF.

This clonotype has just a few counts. In nucleotides, the CDR3 is TGTGCCAGCAACCCCCCAGGACAAGAGACCCAGTACTTC. It encodes CASNPPGQETQYF. The gene calls are TRBV28 and TRBJ2-5; the D is unclear. V was shortened by 7 bases and J by 2 bases, with 11 bases between the two germline ends. The CDR3 has 13 residues. CDR1 is MDHEN, CDR2 SYDVKM, per germline.

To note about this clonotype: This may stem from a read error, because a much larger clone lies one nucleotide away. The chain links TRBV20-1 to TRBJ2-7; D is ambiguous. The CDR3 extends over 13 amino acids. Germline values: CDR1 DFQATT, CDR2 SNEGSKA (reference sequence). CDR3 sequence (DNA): TGCAGTGCTAGTATCACCAGCTCCTACGAGAAGTACTTC. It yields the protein CSASITSSYEKYF.